Below, 31 T cell receptor beta chains from the same sample are listed, as sequenced in a study of vaccination and CD4 T cells after COVID-19. Sequencing of the DNA from cultured CD4+ T cells was carried out with the Oncomine TCR Beta short-read assay. TCRdb recomputed calls from the PCR reads with MiXCR, one row per CDR3 protein. The sample holds around 6,800 distinct CDR3 sequences; about 79% are singletons and the top ten take more than 25%. Antigen specificity for these receptors is unknown. Regarding treatment: approximately 11-day PBMC culture with coronavirus spike peptide pools or control peptides (ViraFEST assay). The material sequenced was CD4+ T cells from blood, cultured in vitro. These receptors all stem from a human donor who had recovered from COVID-19.

Only a few counts were recorded for this clonotype. The genes are TRBV7-2 and TRBJ1-2; no reliable D call. The germline CDR1 and CDR2 sequences are SGHTA and FQGNSA. Trimming removed 3 bases at V and 4 bases at J, with 9 bases between. The CDR3 has 13 residues. The chain's CDR3 is CASSFPQLYGYTF. In DNA form, the CDR3 reads TGTGCCAGCAGCTTCCCTCAACTCTATGGCTACACCTTC. Full variable domain (remainder filled in from reference TRBV7-2 and TRBJ1-2): GAGVSQSPSNKVTEKGKDVELRCDPISGHTALYWYRQSLGQGLEFLIYFQGNSAPDKSGLPSDRFSAERTGGSVSTLTIQRTQQEDSAVYLCASSFPQLYGYTFGSGTRLTVV.

This clonotype has a single count. The chain joins TRBV6-1 to TRBJ2-5; 8 positions match TRBD1. The J segment lost 4 bases and the V segment lost 1 base, leaving 5 bases of the junction unmatched. Per germline, CDR1 MNHNS and CDR2 SASEGT. The CDR3 runs to 15 residues. In nucleotides, the CDR3 is TGTGCCAGCAGTGAAGAAGGGACAGGTGCAGAGACCCAGTACTTC. It translates to CASSEEGTGAETQYF.

The rearrangement uses TRBV2 and TRBJ1-2; D possibly corresponds to TRBD1 (5 bases). CDR1 is SNHLY and CDR2 is FYNNEI in the germline V gene. Trimming left V 6 bases short and J 5 bases short, with 16 bases between. This CDR3 comprises 14 residues. The CDR3 loop reads CASSVTGDVYGYTF. Here the CDR3 DNA reads TGTGCCAGCAGCGTAACAGGAGACGTTTATGGCTACACCTTC.

V gene TRBV28 combines with J gene TRBJ2-7; 14 nucleotides agree with TRBD2. After removal of 7 bases from V and 6 bases from J, the junction contained 5 bases not matched to a gene. This CDR3 spans 14 amino acids. Germline V lookup: CDR1 MDHEN, CDR2 SYDVKM. The CDR3 sequence: CASTGTSGSSEQYF. The CDR3 DNA reads as TGTGCCAGCACCGGGACTAGCGGGAGTAGCGAGCAGTACTTC. The full variable domain, completed using reference TRBV28 and TRBJ2-7, is DVKVTQSSRYLVKRTGEKVFLECVQDMDHENMFWYRQDPGLGLRLIYFSYDVKMKEKGDIPEGYSVSREKKERFSLILESASTNQTSMYLCASTGTSGSSEQYFGPGTRLTVT.

The DNA for the CDR3 is TGCAGTGCTAGAGCCGGGATCCAAGAGACCCAGTACTTC. Protein: CSARAGIQETQYF. This chain joins TRBV20-1 and TRBJ2-5; D is possibly TRBD2 (5 bases). Germline CDR1 reads DFQATT; CDR2 reads SNEGSKA (reference sequence). The CDR3 has 13 residues. The V end lost 1 base, the J end lost 1 base, and 7 bases lay between the germline ends.

The chain recombines TRBV30 with TRBJ2-5; D unclear. Germline lookup yields CDR1 GTSNPN and CDR2 SVGIG (reference sequence). This CDR3 region has 12 residues. V lost 2 bases, J lost 4 bases, and 8 bases lay in between. The CDR3 DNA reads as TGTGCCTGGAGTCCTGGGTTAGAGACCCAGTACTTC. This sequence encodes CAWSPGLETQYF.

The chain joins TRBV5-4 to TRBJ1-2, with a tentative D call TRBD1 (5 bases). V gave up 3 bases and J gave up 7 bases, with 10 bases separating them. The CDR3 extends over 12 amino acids. Per the germline V gene, CDR1 is SGHNT and CDR2 is YYREEE (reference sequence). The CDR3 bases are TGTGCCAGCAGCTCCGGGGGGTCTGGCTACACCTTC. This codes for CASSSGGSGYTF.

The chain is built from TRBV11-2 and TRBJ2-7, with 11 bases fitting TRBD2. The CDR3 is 19 residues long. CDR1 SGHAT and CDR2 FQNNGV come from the germline V gene. Unmatched junction bases numbered 17, after V lost 4 bases and J lost 3 bases. As DNA, the CDR3 is TGTGCCAGCAGCTCCTCTAACCCCCTTACTAGCGGGAGTATCTACGAGCAGTACTTC. It specifies CASSSSNPLTSGSIYEQYF. Supplemented by reference TRBV11-2 and TRBJ2-7, the full variable domain reads EAGVAQSPRYKIIEKRQSVAFWCNPISGHATLYWYQQILGQGPKLLIQFQNNGVVDDSQLPKDRFSAERLKGVDSTLKIQPAKLEDSAVYLCASSSSNPLTSGSIYEQYFGPGTRLTVT.

CDR3 nucleotide sequence: TGTGCCAGCAGTGTTCAGGGGGGACCCTACAATGAGCAGTTCTTC. This translates into CASSVQGGPYNEQFF. The J gene is TRBJ2-1, the V gene TRBV6-4, with D possibly TRBD1 on 7 matching bases. Germline values: CDR1 MRHNA, CDR2 SNTAGT. Trimming removed 4 bases at V and 2 bases at J, with 12 bases between. The CDR3 is 15 residues long.

The genes are TRBV2 and TRBJ2-5; TRBD1 matches 9 bases. Germline values: CDR1 SNHLY, CDR2 FYNNEI. J gave up 5 bases and V 6 bases, and 7 bases lay outside the gene matches. The CDR3 has 14 residues. CDR3 sequence (DNA): TGTGCCAGCAGCCGGACAGGGGCAGAGGAGACCCAGTACTTC. Protein sequence: CASSRTGAEETQYF.

This chain uses TRBV27 with TRBJ1-2; D not certain. The CDR3 spans 11 residues. V lost 9 bases and J lost 8, with 13 bases in between. Germline V gene lookup returns CDR1 MNHEY and CDR2 SMNVEV (reference sequence). The CDR3 DNA is TGTGCCAGACCAGAGACGGACGGCTACACCTTC. It encodes CARPETDGYTF.

The chain joins TRBV6-1 to TRBJ2-3; D call uncertain. The V end was cut by 5 bases, the J end by 6 bases, with 9 bases between. The CDR3 covers 12 residues. In germline, CDR1 is MNHNS, CDR2 SASEGT. In nucleotides, the CDR3 is TGTGCCAGCAGTCCGTCGGGCGATACGCAGTATTTT. This encodes CASSPSGDTQYF.

V gene TRBV20-1 combines with J gene TRBJ1-1, with D perhaps TRBD1 (5 bases). Germline assignment: CDR1 DFQATT and CDR2 SNEGSKA (reference sequence). V dropped 3 bases and J dropped 6 bases, with 20 bases sitting between them. The CDR3 is 15 amino acids. The CDR3 nucleotides are TGCAGTGCTAGGGGGGGTGAGGCCGGCGGTCCTGAAGCTTTCTTT. It translates to CSARGGEAGGPEAFF.

This clonotype was observed a few times. The chain links TRBV20-1 to TRBJ2-3; D may match TRBD1 or TRBD2 (5 bases each). This CDR3 has 12 residues. Germline CDR1 is DFQATT and CDR2 is SNEGSKA (reference sequence). With 1 base removed from V and 6 bases from J, the gap between germline ends came to 8 bases. This CDR3 reads CSARAGDDTQYF. The CDR3, as DNA: TGCAGTGCTAGAGCCGGGGACGATACGCAGTATTTT.

This chain links TRBV11-2 with TRBJ1-1; tentatively, D is TRBD1 (6 bases). V lost 3 bases to trimming and J lost 5 bases, with 7 bases between them. The length of the CDR3 is 12 residues. The V gene's germline CDR1 is SGHAT and CDR2 FQNNGV. CDR3 coding DNA: TGTGCCAGCAGCTTTACAGGGACTGAAGCTTTCTTT. This gives the protein CASSFTGTEAFF.

The rearrangement links TRBV15 to TRBJ2-2; a weak D match, TRBD2 (6 bases). This CDR3 comprises 15 residues. The germline V gene has CDR1 LNHNV and CDR2 YYDKDF (reference sequence). Trimming took 0 bases from V and 7 from J, leaving 12 bases between them. The CDR3 sequence: CATSRDGGEGGELFF. For the CDR3, the DNA is TGTGCCACCAGCAGAGATGGAGGGGAAGGCGGGGAGCTGTTTTTT.

The chain combines TRBV10-3 with TRBJ2-3, with no clear D. CDR1 and CDR2 from the germline V gene are ENHRY and SYGVKD. There are 16 residues in the CDR3. V lost 0 bases and J 4 bases, leaving 14 bases between the germline ends. The CDR3 DNA is TGTGCCATCAGTGAGTCGAGGTTAAACGGGTCAGATACGCAGTATTTT. This sequence encodes CAISESRLNGSDTQYF.

This clonotype is large by share. This chain links TRBV7-8 with TRBJ2-1; D may correspond to TRBD1 or TRBD2 (5 bases each). Germline V gene sequence: CDR1 SGHVS, CDR2 FQNEAQ. The CDR3 contains 14 residues. The V and J ends lost 3 bases and 8 bases respectively, with 14 bases between them. CDR3 loop: CASSFGTVVDEQFF. CDR3 DNA sequence: TGTGCCAGCAGCTTCGGGACCGTGGTCGATGAGCAGTTCTTC.

Details on this clonotype: It is likely a read error, because the conserved phenylalanine at the end of the CDR3 is missing. The chain couples TRBV20-1 to TRBJ2-5; D is perhaps TRBD2 (6 bases). V lost 0 bases, J lost 7 bases, and 18 bases lay in between. The CDR3 consists of 15 residues. Germline CDR1 DFQATT, CDR2 SNEGSKA (reference sequence). The CDR3 region has the DNA TGCAGTGCTAGAGATCGGATCGGAGGGCTGGGGACCCAGTACTCC. Amino acid sequence: CSARDRIGGLGTQYS.

The V gene is TRBV30, the J gene TRBJ2-7, with TRBD2 identical over 7 bases. CDR3 size: 12 residues. In germline, CDR1 is GTSNPN, CDR2 SVGIG (reference sequence). V lost 7 bases, J lost 4 bases, and 7 bases stayed unmatched. This CDR3 reads CAYGGSSYEQYF. CDR3 sequence (DNA): TGTGCCTACGGCGGGAGTTCTTACGAGCAGTACTTC. The variable domain in full, with the rest retrieved from reference TRBV30 and TRBJ2-7, is SQTIHQWPATLVQPVGSPLSLECTVEGTSNPNLYWYRQAAGRGLQLLFYSVGIGQISSEVPQNLSASRPQDRQFILSSKKLLLSDSGFYLCAYGGSSYEQYFGPGTRLTVT.

The chain recombines TRBV30 with TRBJ1-5; 8 nucleotides match TRBD1. CDR3 size: 13 residues. The ends lost 4 bases at V and 7 bases at J; junction bases unmatched: 6. From germline, CDR1 is GTSNPN and CDR2 SVGIG (reference sequence). The CDR3 region has the DNA TGTGCCTGGACACAGGGGGGCGGGCAGCCCCAGCATTTT. Translation: CAWTQGGGQPQHF.

The rearrangement links TRBV12-1 to TRBJ1-6; the table assigns TRBD1, which was not confirmed against the DNA. TRBV12-1 has pseudogene status. The CDR3 has 22 residues. In DNA form, the CDR3 reads TGTGCCAGCAGCTCCCGGGGCAAACGGGGGATCTTAAAGAGCTCCTATAATTCACCCCTCCACTTT. Its translation is CASSSRGKRGILKSSYNSPLHF.

The gene calls are TRBV7-2 and TRBJ1-5; D unresolved. From germline, CDR1 is SGHTA and CDR2 FQGNSA. The CDR3 is 14 amino acids. The ends were cut back, 5 bases at V and 7 bases at J, with 15 bases in the middle. The CDR3 nucleotides are TGTGCCAGCAGCCCCCGGGGAGGTGGCCAGCCCCAGCATTTT. Translation gives CASSPRGGGQPQHF.

The chain couples TRBV11-3 to TRBJ1-1, with D unclear. The CDR3 has 13 amino acids. V was trimmed by 5 bases and J by 7 bases, leaving 14 bases between them. The germline V gene has CDR1 SGHNT and CDR2 YENEEA. For the CDR3, the DNA is TGTGCCAGCAGCATCAGACCGTCAAATGAAGCTTTCTTT. Amino acid sequence: CASSIRPSNEAFF.

The chain links TRBV14 to TRBJ1-2, with 12 bases fitting TRBD1. The junction had 16 bases not matched to a gene; V was cut back by 0 bases and J by 8 bases. CDR3 size: 19 residues. CDR1 and CDR2 (germline): SGHDN, FVKESK. This chain's CDR3 is CASSQEWRDRGRRGLGYTF. The CDR3 DNA sequence: TGTGCCAGCAGCCAAGAGTGGAGGGACAGGGGGCGCAGGGGTCTCGGCTACACCTTC.

In its sample, this clonotype was seen a few times. The chain uses TRBV7-9 and TRBJ1-5, with D perhaps matching TRBD1 (5 bases). V was cut by 1 base and J by 5 bases, with 12 bases left in between. The germline V gene encodes CDR1 SEHNR and CDR2 FQNEAQ (reference sequence). The CDR3 has 15 residues. CDR3 sequence reads: CASSLGGGWDQPQHF. In nucleotides, the CDR3 is TGTGCCAGCAGCTTAGGCGGGGGGTGGGATCAGCCCCAGCATTTT.

The genes are TRBV12-3 or TRBV12-4 and TRBJ1-6; 7 nucleotides line up with TRBD1. CDR3 length equals 15 residues. V was clipped by 5 bases and J by 9 bases; unmatched bases: 10. In DNA, the CDR3 is TGTGCCAGCAGTCTTGGGAGGGGGCAAGGTTCACCCCTCCACTTT. It codes for CASSLGRGQGSPLHF.

The chain employs TRBV7-2 and TRBJ2-6; no firm D call. Germline loops: CDR1 SGHTA, CDR2 FQGNSA. The V and J ends lost 5 bases and 0 bases respectively, with 14 bases between them. The CDR3 spans 17 residues. The CDR3 DNA is TGTGCCAGCAGCCCAAGGACGGCGGTCTCTGGGGCCAACGTCCTGACTTTC. It encodes CASSPRTAVSGANVLTF.

This clonotype was found a few times. The gene calls are TRBV20-1 and TRBJ1-6; unclear D gene. The germline gives CDR1 DFQATT, CDR2 SNEGSKA (reference sequence). CDR3 length equals 16 residues. V was trimmed by 7 bases and J by 0 bases, leaving 16 bases between them. CDR3 nucleotide sequence: TGCAGTGTCCAGGACTCCCGGAGCTCCTATAATTCACCCCTCCACTTT. Its translation is CSVQDSRSSYNSPLHF.

The chain links TRBV20-1 to TRBJ1-2; D is unclear. The CDR3 covers 14 residues. Germline V CDR1 and CDR2: DFQATT, SNEGSKA (reference sequence). V shed 1 base and J shed 0 bases, with 9 bases lying between them. The CDR3 DNA reads TGCAGTGCTAGAGTCCCGTTAGCTAACTATGGCTACACCTTC. It specifies CSARVPLANYGYTF.

The V gene is TRBV6-5, the J gene TRBJ1-5, with D possibly matching TRBD1 (6 bases). Germline V CDR1 and CDR2: MNHEY, SVGAGI. The CDR3 runs 14 residues. V lost 0 bases and J 4 bases, leaving 7 bases between the germline ends. CDR3: CASSYSQGNQPQHF. For the CDR3, the DNA is TGTGCCAGCAGTTACTCACAGGGAAATCAGCCCCAGCATTTT.